This TCR beta chain is drawn from a study of blood T cell repertoires in COVID-19. Overall study: Acute and convalescent COVID-19 samples came from the United States, Italy and Spain. T cells, B-cell-depleted T cells, or PBMCs supplied cDNA or gDNA.

This CDR3 spans 14 amino acids. V was cut by 8 bases and J by 4 bases, with 15 bases left in between. Germline CDR1 MNHEY, CDR2 SMNVEV (reference sequence). The authors' processing: Reference gene primers were amplified, and this amplification served to estimate nucleated cell counts. Data came from immunoSEQ multiplex PCR; TCRdb stores just in-frame clones and leaves some out. V and J calls and clone size are copied from that table; D and trimming were computed from the DNA. The sample shows 81,000 or so clones, approximately 90% of them seen only once. The sample holds one count of this clone. Sequencing was carried out using peripheral blood. The sequence was collected from an older man with active or convalescent COVID-19. The chain joins TRBV27 to TRBJ1-3, with a possible D match to TRBD1 (6 bases). The CDR3 DNA follows: TGTGCCAGCGGACTAGGGGGAGCCGGAAACACCATATATTTT. It translates to CASGLGGAGNTIYF.